These 21 T cell receptor beta chains came from one sample sequenced in a study of shared clonotypes between healthy human individuals. The method was immunoSEQ multiplex PCR; TCRdb's version includes in-frame clones alone and lacks a portion of them. The sample shows 2 million to 3 million clones, 93% of them seen only once. Sample: naive CD4+ T cells from PBMCs. Documented subset: CD45RA+ positively selected. The receptors shown here come from a young man in good health. Some clones in this sample may be carry-over from other donors' samples.

V gene TRBV19 combines with J gene TRBJ1-2; D not certain. Germline-derived CDR1 and CDR2 are LNHDA and SQIVND (reference sequence). V dropped 5 bases and J dropped 1 base, with 11 bases sitting between them. The CDR3 is 14 residues long. DNA of the CDR3: TGTGCCAGTAGTCCGTCGACAAGTAACTATGGCTACACCTTC. Translated: CASSPSTSNYGYTF.

The chain carries TRBV7-7 and TRBJ2-2; no firm D call. The V gene's germline CDR1 is SSHAT and CDR2 FNYEAQ (reference sequence). CDR3 size: 15 residues. Deletions cut 5 bases from V and 6 bases from J, with 16 bases between. In DNA, the CDR3 is TGTGCCAGCAGCCGTAGTTCTCCAGCTCCCGGGGAGCTGTTTTTT. Amino acids: CASSRSSPAPGELFF.

This clone was observed a few times. The chain recombines TRBV7-9 with TRBJ2-7; D may correspond to TRBD1 or TRBD2 (6 bases each). This CDR3 has 14 amino acids. CDR1 and CDR2 from the germline V gene are SEHNR and FQNEAQ (reference sequence). V was trimmed by 0 bases and J by 7 bases, leaving 13 bases between them. The CDR3: CASSLAGGTSEQYF. CDR3 DNA: TGTGCCAGCAGCTTAGCGGGGGGCACCTCGGAGCAGTACTTC.

The chain links TRBV18 to TRBJ2-2; 7 bases line up with TRBD2. J gave up 7 bases and V 4 bases, and 9 bases lay outside the gene matches. The CDR3 is 15 amino acids. Germline V CDR1 and CDR2: KGHSH, LQKENI. The CDR3 DNA reads TGTGCCAGCTCACTCCGGACTAGTCGTCTCGGGGAGCTGTTTTTT. This codes for CASSLRTSRLGELFF.

The chain is built from TRBV6-6 and TRBJ1-4; D is uncertain. The germline CDR1 and CDR2 sequences are MNHNY and SVGAGI (reference sequence). Trimming pared 5 bases from V and 5 bases from J, leaving 15 bases between. This CDR3 spans 15 amino acids. CDR3 sequence reads: CASSPSWVSNEKLFF. The CDR3 DNA follows: TGTGCCAGCAGTCCCTCGTGGGTATCGAATGAAAAACTGTTTTTT.

The chain carries TRBV11-2 and TRBJ2-3, with D possibly being TRBD2 (6 bases). Trimming removed 5 bases at V and 1 base at J, with 19 bases between. Germline CDR1 reads SGHAT; CDR2 reads FQNNGV. The CDR3 spans 17 residues. As DNA, the CDR3 is TGTGCCAGCAGCCTCCGGGGGTTTAGGGACCGCACAGATACGCAGTATTTT. Translating it yields CASSLRGFRDRTDTQYF.

The V call is TRBV21-1, the J call TRBJ1-2; the DNA was not compared with TRBD1, the D call given in the table. TRBV21-1 is shown as a pseudogene. The CDR3 is 13 amino acids. CDR3 loop: CVDRPLSHYGYTF. As DNA, the CDR3 is TGTGTGGACAGGCCCCTCAGTCACTATGGCTACACCTTC.

For this clone: One end of the junction fails to match germline, which may point to a read error. The chain recombines TRBV10-3 with TRBJ1-1; TRBD1 might be the D (6 bases). Germline lookup yields CDR1 ENHRY and CDR2 SYGVKD. This CDR3 has 14 amino acids. CDR3 amino acids: CATSVAGEDTEAFF. The CDR3 DNA is TGTGCCACCAGTGTGGCAGGGGAAGACACTGAAGCTTTCTTT.

The chain couples TRBV5-1 to TRBJ2-5; 7 bases map to TRBD2. The germline V gene has CDR1 SGHRS and CDR2 YFSETQ. J lost 5 bases, V lost 1 base, and 8 bases had no gene match. CDR3 length equals 15 residues. In DNA form, the CDR3 reads TGCGCCAGCAGCTTGCCTGCGGGAGTGTTGGAGACCCAGTACTTC. Its translation is CASSLPAGVLETQYF.

V and J are TRBV28 and TRBJ1-2, with TRBD1 as a possible D gene (6 bases). V was shortened by 2 bases and J by 2 bases, with 15 bases between the two germline ends. Germline CDR1 is MDHEN and CDR2 is SYDVKM. The CDR3 consists of 16 residues. The CDR3 coding sequence is TGTGCCAGCAGTTTAGGTGGACAGCCTACCAACTATGGCTACACCTTC. Its protein is CASSLGGQPTNYGYTF.

J is TRBJ1-4 and V is TRBV5-1; the D is unclear. In germline, CDR1 is SGHRS, CDR2 YFSETQ. The CDR3 consists of 15 residues. Deletions cut 2 bases from V and 6 bases from J, with 14 bases between. CDR3 coding DNA: TGCGCCAGCAGCTTAGCGGGGTGGAGGGATGAAAAACTGTTTTTT. Encoded protein: CASSLAGWRDEKLFF.

V usage is TRBV7-8 and J usage is TRBJ2-7; TRBD1 might be the D (5 bases). Trimming pared 4 bases from V and 6 bases from J, leaving 13 bases between. Germline V gives CDR1 SGHVS, CDR2 FQNEAQ. This CDR3 spans 13 amino acids. This CDR3 is CASSSEPQGEQYF. CDR3 in DNA: TGTGCCAGCAGCTCGGAGCCCCAGGGCGAGCAGTACTTC.

V gene TRBV2 combines with J gene TRBJ1-5; D not certain. Trimming left V 6 bases short and J 7 bases short, with 16 bases between. The CDR3 has 14 residues. Germline values: CDR1 SNHLY, CDR2 FYNNEI. The CDR3 DNA reads as TGTGCCAGCAGCCAAGTCTCGGTATCGCAGCCCCAGCATTTT. This codes for CASSQVSVSQPQHF.

This chain links TRBV21-1 with TRBJ2-5; the table names TRBD1, a call not compared with the DNA. TRBV21-1 is a pseudogene segment. The CDR3 consists of 14 residues. The chain's CDR3 is CASSKSKGVETQYF. The CDR3 nucleotides read TGTGCCAGCAGCAAATCGAAAGGGGTAGAGACCCAGTACTTC.

Of note for this clone: This sample includes further DNA sequences coding for the same CDR3. This chain uses TRBV5-4 with TRBJ2-2; 11 bases are shared with TRBD2. Germline V lookup: CDR1 SGHNT, CDR2 YYREEE (reference sequence). CDR3 length: 15 amino acids. Trimming took 2 bases from V and 4 from J; bases not matched to a gene: 1. The CDR3: CASSFLAGGTGELFF. CDR3 bases: TGTGCCAGCAGCTTCCTAGCGGGAGGCACCGGGGAGCTGTTTTTT.

The chain uses TRBV19 and TRBJ1-1, with a tentative D call TRBD1 (5 bases). Per the germline V gene, CDR1 is LNHDA and CDR2 is SQIVND (reference sequence). The CDR3 totals 15 residues. V was shortened by 0 bases and J by 6 bases, with 14 bases between the two germline ends. This CDR3 reads CASSIDLRGFAEAFF. The CDR3, as DNA: TGTGCCAGTAGTATAGATCTTCGGGGGTTCGCTGAAGCTTTCTTT. The variable domain in full, with the rest retrieved from reference TRBV19 and TRBJ1-1, is DGGITQSPKYLFRKEGQNVTLSCEQNLNHDAMYWYRQDPGQGLRLIYYSQIVNDFQKGDIAEGYSVSREKKESFPLTVTSAQKNPTAFYLCASSIDLRGFAEAFFGQGTRLTVV.

This chain joins TRBV5-5 and TRBJ1-2, with 7 nucleotides matching TRBD1. Germline loops: CDR1 SGHKS, CDR2 YYEKEE (reference sequence). J was trimmed by 1 base and V by 3 bases; bases with no gene match: 9. This CDR3 contains 16 residues. CDR3 in DNA: TGTGCCAGCAGCTCTACAGGGGCGATGAATAACTATGGCTACACCTTC. Its translation: CASSSTGAMNNYGYTF.

In regard to this clone: The same CDR3 can be traced to other DNA sequences in this sample. V is TRBV28 and J is TRBJ2-7, with 7 bases fitting TRBD1. This CDR3 is 13 amino acids long. Germline V CDR1 and CDR2: MDHEN, SYDVKM. The V gene end was trimmed by 3 bases and the J gene end by 2 bases; junction bases not matched to a gene: 1. CDR3 in amino acids: CASSLTGTYEQYF. The CDR3 bases are TGTGCCAGCAGTTTGACAGGGACCTACGAGCAGTACTTC.

V and J are TRBV6-5 and TRBJ2-7, with 8 bases matching TRBD1. The CDR3 loop spans 15 amino acids. V dropped 2 bases and J dropped 6; count of bases not matched to a gene: 9. CDR1 and CDR2 (germline): MNHEY, SVGAGI. The CDR3 nucleotides read TGTGCCAGCAGTTACCAAACCGGACAGGGCGGCGAGCAGTACTTC. It encodes CASSYQTGQGGEQYF.

The V gene is TRBV27, the J gene TRBJ2-7; 12 bases match TRBD2. The CDR3 length is 15 residues. The V segment lost 3 bases and the J segment 6 bases; nucleotides outside the gene matches: 6. Germline CDR1 reads MNHEY; CDR2 reads SMNVEV (reference sequence). The CDR3 loop is CASSFPASGRAEQYF. CDR3 sequence (DNA): TGTGCCAGCAGTTTTCCAGCTAGCGGGAGGGCCGAGCAGTACTTC.

V is TRBV11-2 and J is TRBJ2-7, with 7 bases identical to TRBD2. CDR1 is SGHAT, CDR2 FQNNGV, per germline. This CDR3 comprises 15 residues. Germline trimming cut 4 bases from V and 5 bases from J; bases unmatched to any gene: 11. CDR3 protein: CASSSKKGLRDEQYF. In DNA form, the CDR3 reads TGTGCCAGCAGCTCAAAGAAGGGACTAAGGGACGAGCAGTACTTC.